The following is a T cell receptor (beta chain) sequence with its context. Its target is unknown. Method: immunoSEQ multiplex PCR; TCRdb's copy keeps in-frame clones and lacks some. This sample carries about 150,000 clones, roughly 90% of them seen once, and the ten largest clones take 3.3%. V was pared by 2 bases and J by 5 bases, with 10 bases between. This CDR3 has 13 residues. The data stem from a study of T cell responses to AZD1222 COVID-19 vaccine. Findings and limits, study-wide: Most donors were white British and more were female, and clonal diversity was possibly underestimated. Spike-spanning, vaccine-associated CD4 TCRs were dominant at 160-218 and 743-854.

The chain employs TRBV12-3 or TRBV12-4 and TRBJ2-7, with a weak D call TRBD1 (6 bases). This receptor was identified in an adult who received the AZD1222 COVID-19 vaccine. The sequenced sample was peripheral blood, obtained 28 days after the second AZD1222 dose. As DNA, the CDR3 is TGTGCCAGCAGTTTACAGGGGTCCCACGAGCAGTACTTC. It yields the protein CASSLQGSHEQYF.